Following are 25 T cell receptor beta chains from one sample sequenced in a study of blood T cell repertoires in COVID-19. Using immunoSEQ multiplex PCR, the repertoire was profiled, and TCRdb retains in-frame clones only, with some absent. The sample contains about 280,000 clones, around 84% of which appear only once. Sequenced: PBMCs or T cells enriched from blood (not recorded which). The source is a woman between 50 and 59 years old who had recovered from COVID-19.

The rearrangement uses TRBV27 and TRBJ1-5; the D gene is possibly TRBD1 (6 bases). Per germline, CDR1 MNHEY and CDR2 SMNVEV (reference sequence). V shed 6 bases and J shed 5 bases, with 11 bases lying between them. This CDR3 contains 13 residues. The CDR3 region has the DNA TGTGCCAGCAGAAGGGGGAAGGATCAGCCCCAGCATTTT. Translated: CASRRGKDQPQHF.

The V and J genes are TRBV6-5 and TRBJ1-3; 9 bases are shared with TRBD1. Germline CDR1 and CDR2: MNHEY and SVGAGI. With V trimmed by 0 bases and J by 3 bases, 3 bases remained unmatched. The CDR3 spans 16 residues. In DNA form, the CDR3 reads TGTGCCAGCAGTTACTCGGGGACAGGGAGTGGAAACACCATATATTTT. Protein: CASSYSGTGSGNTIYF.

This clone was detected only once. This rearrangement joins TRBV5-1 to TRBJ2-1; 10 bases match TRBD2. The CDR3 sequence is 18 residues long. The V and J ends lost 0 bases and 2 bases, in that order; junction bases with no gene match: 8. Germline V CDR1 and CDR2: SGHRS, YFSETQ. CDR3 residues: CASSLASGSGGTYNEQFF. The CDR3 nucleotides read TGCGCCAGCAGCTTGGCTAGCGGGAGTGGGGGAACCTACAATGAGCAGTTCTTC.

J is TRBJ2-6 and V is TRBV7-3; the D gene is possibly TRBD1 (6 bases). This CDR3 has 15 amino acids. From germline, CDR1 is SGHTA and CDR2 FQGTGA. V shed 5 bases and J shed 2 bases, with 10 bases lying between them. The CDR3 DNA follows: TGTGCCAGCAGCCTCGAGGGGGCTGGGGCCAACGTCCTGACTTTC. It is translated as CASSLEGAGANVLTF.

The CDR3 DNA sequence: TGCAGCGGGACTACAGGGGGGAACACTGAAGCTTTCTTT. As protein: CSGTTGGNTEAFF. The chain is built from TRBV29-1 and TRBJ1-1; 8 positions match TRBD1. Germline values: CDR1 SQVTM, CDR2 ANQGSEA. The CDR3 totals 13 residues. The J segment lost 1 base and the V segment lost 7 bases, leaving 5 bases of the junction unmatched. Supplemented by reference TRBV29-1 and TRBJ1-1, the full variable domain reads SAVISQKPSRDICQRGTSLTIQCQVDSQVTMMFWYRQQPGQSLTLIATANQGSEATYESGFVIDKFPISRPNLTFSTLTVSNMSPEDSSIYLCSGTTGGNTEAFFGQGTRLTVV.

The chain links TRBV19 to TRBJ2-3; TRBD2 might be the D (5 bases). The CDR3 length is 15 residues. The germline V gene has CDR1 LNHDA and CDR2 SQIVND (reference sequence). V was shortened by 3 bases and J by 4 bases, with 14 bases between the two germline ends. The CDR3 spells CASSIVGSGADTQYF. The CDR3, as DNA: TGTGCCAGTAGTATTGTAGGGTCCGGGGCAGATACGCAGTATTTT.

The chain joins TRBV6-6 to TRBJ2-1; 12 positions match TRBD2. Trimming removed 10 bases from V and 7 bases from J; junction bases left unmatched: 8. Per the germline V gene, CDR1 is MNHNY and CDR2 is SVGAGI (reference sequence). CDR3 length: 14 residues. Here the CDR3 DNA reads TGTGCCATCCTACTAGCGGGAGGTGGAAATGAGCAGTTCTTC. Its translation is CAILLAGGGNEQFF.

This chain's CDR3 is CASSEVQGYYGYTF. The CDR3 DNA sequence: TGTGCCAGCAGTGAAGTACAGGGCTACTATGGCTACACCTTC. The chain has TRBV2 and TRBJ1-2; D perhaps matches TRBD1 (6 bases). The CDR3 extends over 14 amino acids. V lost 1 base and J 3 bases, leaving 9 bases between the germline ends. The germline gives CDR1 SNHLY, CDR2 FYNNEI. Variable domain in full (rest from reference TRBV2 and TRBJ1-2): EPEVTQTPSHQVTQMGQEVILRCVPISNHLYFYWYRQILGQKVEFLVSFYNNEISEKSEIFDDQFSVERPDGSNFTLKIRSTKLEDSAMYFCASSEVQGYYGYTFGSGTRLTVV.

This chain links TRBV7-6 with TRBJ2-3, with 10 bases that match TRBD1. The CDR3 extends over 15 amino acids. Looked up from germline, CDR1 is SGHVS and CDR2 is FNYEAQ. Trimming at V came to 5 bases and at J to 3 bases, leaving 5 bases not matched to a gene. The CDR3 nucleotides read TGTGCCAGCAGCGGAGGGACAGGGGAAACAGATACGCAGTATTTT. Translated: CASSGGTGETDTQYF.

The V gene is TRBV5-1, the J gene TRBJ1-6; 12 bases fit TRBD1. Trimming took 4 bases from V and 7 from J; bases not matched to a gene: 6. The germline CDR1 and CDR2 sequences are SGHRS and YFSETQ. The CDR3 is 16 amino acids. As DNA, the CDR3 is TGCGCCAGCAGCGTCGGGACAGGGGGCCAGAATTCACCCCTCCACTTT. Protein: CASSVGTGGQNSPLHF.

The rearrangement uses TRBV6-5 and TRBJ2-5, with D perhaps TRBD2 (6 bases). Germline V lookup: CDR1 MNHEY, CDR2 SVGAGI. V lost 5 bases and J lost 2, with 15 bases in between. The CDR3 has 15 residues. CDR3 protein: CASSMTRLRQETQYF. The CDR3 region has the DNA TGTGCCAGCAGTATGACTAGACTTCGTCAAGAGACCCAGTACTTC.

The rearrangement joins TRBV9 to TRBJ1-4; TRBD1 is a possible D gene (5 bases). V was trimmed by 3 bases and J by 7 bases, leaving 7 bases between them. Germline CDR1 SGDLS, CDR2 YYNGEE. CDR3 length: 12 residues. Here the CDR3 reads CASSADTEKLFF. The CDR3 DNA is TGTGCCAGCAGCGCGGACACTGAAAAACTGTTTTTT. Together with reference TRBV9 and TRBJ1-4, the CDR3 gives the full variable domain: DSGVTQTPKHLITATGQRVTLRCSPRSGDLSVYWYQQSLDQGLQFLIQYYNGEERAKGNILERFSAQQFPDLHSELNLSSLELGDSALYFCASSADTEKLFFGSGTQLSVL.

The chain uses TRBV29-1 and TRBJ1-1; D is ambiguous. V lost 6 bases to trimming and J lost 1 base, with 18 bases between them. Germline CDR1 is SQVTM and CDR2 is ANQGSEA. This CDR3 region has 15 residues. The CDR3 is CSVRLRTQENTEAFF. CDR3 in DNA: TGCAGCGTGCGTCTAAGAACTCAAGAGAACACTGAAGCTTTCTTT. Together with reference TRBV29-1 and TRBJ1-1, the CDR3 gives the full variable domain: SAVISQKPSRDICQRGTSLTIQCQVDSQVTMMFWYRQQPGQSLTLIATANQGSEATYESGFVIDKFPISRPNLTFSTLTVSNMSPEDSSIYLCSVRLRTQENTEAFFGQGTRLTVV.

V usage is TRBV6-1 and J usage is TRBJ1-6; tentative D call: TRBD1 (5 bases). The CDR3 has 16 amino acids. Germline V gives CDR1 MNHNS, CDR2 SASEGT. Trimming removed 1 base from V and 3 bases from J, with 10 bases in between. DNA of the CDR3: TGTGCCAGCAGTGAAGGACAGCCTTACTATAATTCACCCCTCCACTTT. Its protein is CASSEGQPYYNSPLHF.

The chain recombines TRBV19 with TRBJ1-2, with 10 positions matching TRBD1. Germline trimming cut 5 bases from V and 5 bases from J; bases unmatched to any gene: 11. This CDR3 contains 16 residues. Germline assignment: CDR1 LNHDA and CDR2 SQIVND (reference sequence). CDR3 DNA sequence: TGTGCCAGTAGTGCACCCCCGGGACAGGGGATTTATGGCTACACCTTC. Residues: CASSAPPGQGIYGYTF.

The chain links TRBV5-1 to TRBJ2-7; 8 nucleotides agree with TRBD2. Trimming cost V 3 bases and J 5 bases; bases outside gene matches: 4. The V gene's germline CDR1 is SGHRS and CDR2 YFSETQ. CDR3 length: 13 residues. The DNA for the CDR3 is TGCGCCAGCAGCTCCCGGGAGGGGGACGAGCAGTACTTC. Translating gives CASSSREGDEQYF.

The gene calls are TRBV23-1 and TRBJ1-5; 7 bases are a match to TRBD1. TRBV23-1 is recorded as an ORF, its role being uncertain. With V trimmed by 2 bases and J by 1 base, 8 bases remained unmatched. The CDR3 totals 17 residues. For the CDR3, the DNA is TGCGCCAGCAGTCAACTAACGGCGACAGGGAGCAATCAGCCCCAGCATTTT. This codes for CASSQLTATGSNQPQHF.

The chain is built from TRBV14 and TRBJ2-5, with D unclear. The germline V gene encodes CDR1 SGHDN and CDR2 FVKESK. The CDR3 is made up of 11 amino acids. V shed 3 bases and J shed 4 bases, with 3 bases lying between them. CDR3 region: CASSHGETQYF. The DNA of the CDR3 is TGTGCCAGCAGCCACGGAGAGACCCAGTACTTC.

V is TRBV7-2 and J is TRBJ1-6, with TRBD1 identical over 7 bases. Germline loops: CDR1 SGHTA, CDR2 FQGNSA. There are 16 residues in the CDR3. V dropped 3 bases and J dropped 6; count of bases not matched to a gene: 8. The CDR3 coding sequence is TGTGCCAGCAGCTTTCTCCCGACAGGGAGTAATTCACCCCTCCACTTT. Translation gives CASSFLPTGSNSPLHF. The full variable domain, its missing parts supplied by reference TRBV7-2 and TRBJ1-6, is GAGVSQSPSNKVTEKGKDVELRCDPISGHTALYWYRQSLGQGLEFLIYFQGNSAPDKSGLPSDRFSAERTGGSVSTLTIQRTQQEDSAVYLCASSFLPTGSNSPLHFGNGTRLTVT.

The chain carries TRBV11-3 and TRBJ2-2; weak D call: TRBD2 (5 bases). Looked up from germline, CDR1 is SGHNT and CDR2 is YENEEA. CDR3 size: 14 residues. V lost 4 bases to trimming and J lost 5 bases, with 11 bases between them. CDR3 nucleotides: TGTGCCAGCAGCTCCAGGACTTCAACCGGGGAGCTGTTTTTT. This sequence encodes CASSSRTSTGELFF.

The chain carries TRBV7-6 and TRBJ1-5; 8 bases fit TRBD1. The CDR3 extends over 17 amino acids. Germline loops: CDR1 SGHVS, CDR2 FNYEAQ. J gave up 6 bases and V 3 bases, and 13 bases lay outside the gene matches. DNA of the CDR3: TGTGCCAGCAGCTTCCGTCCCCTAGGACAGGGAACTCAGCCCCAGCATTTT. This translates into CASSFRPLGQGTQPQHF.

A remark on this clone: Mismatch with germline at one junction end may stem from a read error. V gene TRBV27 combines with J gene TRBJ1-1; weak D call: TRBD1 (5 bases). Germline values: CDR1 MNHEY, CDR2 SMNVEV (reference sequence). This CDR3 region has 15 residues. The CDR3 is CASSPSGRVNTEAFF. The CDR3 DNA follows: TGTGCCAGCAGTCCCTCGGGCAGGGTGAATACTGAAGCTTTCTTT.

In this sample, this clone turned up many times. The chain couples TRBV19 to TRBJ1-5, with D unresolved. Germline-derived CDR1 and CDR2 are LNHDA and SQIVND (reference sequence). This CDR3 has 15 amino acids. Trimming took 1 base from V and 6 from J, leaving 13 bases between them. CDR3 bases: TGTGCCAGTAGTATAGTAACAGCCCAGGTTCAGCCCCAGCATTTT. It encodes CASSIVTAQVQPQHF. The full variable domain, rest sourced from reference TRBV19 and TRBJ1-5, is DGGITQSPKYLFRKEGQNVTLSCEQNLNHDAMYWYRQDPGQGLRLIYYSQIVNDFQKGDIAEGYSVSREKKESFPLTVTSAQKNPTAFYLCASSIVTAQVQPQHFGDGTRLSIL.

The rearrangement joins TRBV27 to TRBJ2-1; a weak D match, TRBD1 (6 bases). The V gene's germline CDR1 is MNHEY and CDR2 SMNVEV (reference sequence). V was cut by 10 bases and J by 3 bases, with 13 bases left in between. CDR3 size: 13 residues. The CDR3 nucleotides read TGTGCCACTAAAACAGGGTACTACAATGAGCAGTTCTTC. This encodes CATKTGYYNEQFF.

This chain joins TRBV10-1 and TRBJ1-1; D is uncertain. The CDR3 has 13 amino acids. The germline gives CDR1 WNHNN, CDR2 SYGVQD (reference sequence). V lost 2 bases and J 6 bases, leaving 10 bases between the germline ends. CDR3: CASSEGLAAEAFF. The CDR3 DNA reads as TGCGCCAGCAGTGAGGGTTTGGCCGCTGAAGCTTTCTTT.